The TCR beta chain described here comes from a study of radiotherapy plus CTLA-4 blockade in lung cancer. Concerning this clone: Antigen unknown.

The CDR3 runs to 13 residues. V was pared by 7 bases and J by 4 bases, with 16 bases between. Germline-derived CDR1 and CDR2 are GTSNPN and SVGIG (reference sequence). Alongside CTLA-4 blockade with ipilimumab, patients with chemo-refractory metastatic non-small-cell lung cancer received focal radiation. Only in-frame clones appear in the TCRdb table, and some are missing; sequencing was by immunoSEQ multiplex PCR. This sample has tens of thousands of clones, with 70% to 80% found just once. Notes on the study in general: Response, reportedly, was best predicted by interferon-beta along with early blood T cell clone dynamics. Some TCR clones had been derived from tumors. These clones expanded in peripheral blood after radiotherapy plus ipilimumab.

The chain uses TRBV30 and TRBJ1-2; TRBD1 is a possible D gene (6 bases). This TCR was recovered from a human donor with non-small cell lung cancer who had a complete response to radiotherapy plus ipilimumab. Here the sequenced sample was peripheral blood, taken from a patient treated with radiotherapy plus ipilimumab. The CDR3 nucleotides read TGTGCCTCACAACAGGGTTCGGGCTATGGCTACACCTTC. This gives the protein CASQQGSGYGYTF.